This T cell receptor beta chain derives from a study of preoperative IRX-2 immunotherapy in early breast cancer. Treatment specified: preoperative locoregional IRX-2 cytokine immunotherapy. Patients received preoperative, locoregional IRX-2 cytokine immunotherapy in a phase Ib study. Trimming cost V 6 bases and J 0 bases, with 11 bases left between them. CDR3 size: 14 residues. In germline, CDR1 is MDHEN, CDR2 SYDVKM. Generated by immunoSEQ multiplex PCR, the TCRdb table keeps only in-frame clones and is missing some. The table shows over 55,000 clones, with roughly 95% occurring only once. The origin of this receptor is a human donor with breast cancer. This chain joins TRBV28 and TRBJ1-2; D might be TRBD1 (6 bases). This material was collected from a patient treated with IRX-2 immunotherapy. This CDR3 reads CASRGDTSNYGYTF. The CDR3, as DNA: TGTGCCAGCAGGGGGGACACTTCTAACTATGGCTACACCTTC.